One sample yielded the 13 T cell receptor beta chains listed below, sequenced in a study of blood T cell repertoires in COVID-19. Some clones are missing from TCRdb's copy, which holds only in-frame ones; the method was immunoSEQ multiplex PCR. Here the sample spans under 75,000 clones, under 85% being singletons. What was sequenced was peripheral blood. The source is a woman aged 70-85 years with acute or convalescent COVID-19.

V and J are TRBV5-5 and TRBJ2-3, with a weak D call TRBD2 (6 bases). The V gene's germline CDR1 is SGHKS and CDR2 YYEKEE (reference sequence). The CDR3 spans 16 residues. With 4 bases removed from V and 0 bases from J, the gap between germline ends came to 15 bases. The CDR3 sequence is CASSTGRAGSTDTQYF. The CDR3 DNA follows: TGTGCCAGCAGCACGGGAAGGGCGGGGAGCACAGATACGCAGTATTTT.

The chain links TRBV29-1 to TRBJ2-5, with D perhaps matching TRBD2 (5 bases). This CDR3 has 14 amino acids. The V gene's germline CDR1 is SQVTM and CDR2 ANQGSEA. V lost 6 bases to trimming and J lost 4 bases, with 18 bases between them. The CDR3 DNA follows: TGCAGCGTGAACCTCGACTACTACCGAGAGACCCAGTACTTC. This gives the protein CSVNLDYYRETQYF.

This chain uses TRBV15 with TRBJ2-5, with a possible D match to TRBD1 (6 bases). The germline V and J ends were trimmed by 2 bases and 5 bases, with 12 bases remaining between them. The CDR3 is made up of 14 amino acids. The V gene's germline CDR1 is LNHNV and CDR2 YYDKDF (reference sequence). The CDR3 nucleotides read TGTGCCACCAGCAGACCAGGGGCTGAGGAGACCCAGTACTTC. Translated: CATSRPGAEETQYF. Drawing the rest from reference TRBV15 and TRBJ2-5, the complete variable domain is DAMVIQNPRYQVTQFGKPVTLSCSQTLNHNVMYWYQQKSSQAPKLLFHYYDKDFNNEADTPDNFQSRRPNTSFCFLDIRSPGLGDTAMYLCATSRPGAEETQYFGPGTRLLVL.

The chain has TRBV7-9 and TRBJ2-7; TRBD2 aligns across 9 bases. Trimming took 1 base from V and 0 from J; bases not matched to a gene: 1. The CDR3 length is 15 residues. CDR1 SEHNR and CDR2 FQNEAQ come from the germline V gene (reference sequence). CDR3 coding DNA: TGTGCCAGCAGCTTAGATAGCGGGAGCTCCTACGAGCAGTACTTC. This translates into CASSLDSGSSYEQYF.

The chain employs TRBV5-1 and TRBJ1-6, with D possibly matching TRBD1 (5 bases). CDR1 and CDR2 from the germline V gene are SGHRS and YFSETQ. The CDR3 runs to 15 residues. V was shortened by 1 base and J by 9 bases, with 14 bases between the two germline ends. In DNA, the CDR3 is TGCGCCAGCAGCTTGTCCTACCAGGGATCTTCACCCCTCCACTTT. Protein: CASSLSYQGSSPLHF.

The CDR3 reads CASSQLRTGVGSYNEQFF. The CDR3 region has the DNA TGCGCCAGCAGCCAACTACGGACAGGGGTGGGTTCCTACAATGAGCAGTTCTTC. The chain employs TRBV4-3 and TRBJ2-1, with TRBD1 matching over 9 bases. After removal of 2 bases from V and 1 base from J, the junction contained 9 bases not matched to a gene. The germline CDR1 and CDR2 sequences are LGHNA and YSLEER. This CDR3 contains 18 residues.

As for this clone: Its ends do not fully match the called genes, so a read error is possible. The CDR3 bases are TGTGCCAGCAGCCAACAGACCGGGTACAATAAGCAGTTCTTC. Translated, it gives CASSQQTGYNKQFF. The chain couples TRBV3-1 (or the pseudogene TRBV3-2) to TRBJ2-1, with no clear D. Per germline, CDR1 LGHDT and CDR2 YNNKEL (reference sequence). This CDR3 is 14 amino acids long.

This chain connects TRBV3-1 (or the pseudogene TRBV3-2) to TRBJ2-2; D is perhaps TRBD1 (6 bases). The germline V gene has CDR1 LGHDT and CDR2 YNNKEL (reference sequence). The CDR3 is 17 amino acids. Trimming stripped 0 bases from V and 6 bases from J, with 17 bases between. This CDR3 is CASSQERRAGVAGELFF. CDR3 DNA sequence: TGTGCCAGCAGCCAAGAACGAAGAGCAGGGGTAGCCGGGGAGCTGTTTTTT.

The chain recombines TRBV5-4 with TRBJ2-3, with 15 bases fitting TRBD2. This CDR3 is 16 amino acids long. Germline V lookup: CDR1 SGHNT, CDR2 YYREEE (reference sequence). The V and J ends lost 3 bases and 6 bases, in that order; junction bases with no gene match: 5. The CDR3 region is CASSSGTSGGRDTQYF. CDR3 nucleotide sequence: TGTGCCAGCAGCTCGGGGACTAGCGGGGGGAGGGATACGCAGTATTTT.

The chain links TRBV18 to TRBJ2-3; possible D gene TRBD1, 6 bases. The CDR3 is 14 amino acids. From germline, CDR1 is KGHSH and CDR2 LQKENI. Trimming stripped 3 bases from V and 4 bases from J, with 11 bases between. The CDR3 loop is CASSPFTGSDTQYF. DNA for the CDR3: TGTGCCAGCTCACCCTTCACAGGGTCAGATACGCAGTATTTT.

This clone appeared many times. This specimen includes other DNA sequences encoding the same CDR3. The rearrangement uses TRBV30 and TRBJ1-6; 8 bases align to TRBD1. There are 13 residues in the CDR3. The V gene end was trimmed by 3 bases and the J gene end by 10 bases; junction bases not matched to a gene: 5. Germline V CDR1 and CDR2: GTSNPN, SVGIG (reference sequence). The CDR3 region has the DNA TGTGCCTGGAGCGGACAGGGTGGCTCACCCCTCCACTTT. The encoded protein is CAWSGQGGSPLHF. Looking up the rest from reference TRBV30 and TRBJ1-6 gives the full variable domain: SQTIHQWPATLVQPVGSPLSLECTVEGTSNPNLYWYRQAAGRGLQLLFYSVGIGQISSEVPQNLSASRPQDRQFILSSKKLLLSDSGFYLCAWSGQGGSPLHFGNGTRLTVT.

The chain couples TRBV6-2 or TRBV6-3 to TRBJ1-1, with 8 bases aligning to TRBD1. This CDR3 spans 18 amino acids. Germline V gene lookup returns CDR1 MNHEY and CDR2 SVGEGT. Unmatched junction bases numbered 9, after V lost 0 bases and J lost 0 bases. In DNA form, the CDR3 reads TGTGCCAGCAGTTACTCCCCGGACAGGGCGGGATTGAACACTGAAGCTTTCTTT. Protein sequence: CASSYSPDRAGLNTEAFF.

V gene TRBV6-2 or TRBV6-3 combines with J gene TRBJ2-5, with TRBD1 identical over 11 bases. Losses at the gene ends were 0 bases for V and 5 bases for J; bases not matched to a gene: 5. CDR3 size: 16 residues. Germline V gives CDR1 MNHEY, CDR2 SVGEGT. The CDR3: CASSYSRTGGMETQYF. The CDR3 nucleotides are TGTGCCAGCAGTTACTCCCGGACAGGGGGCATGGAGACCCAGTACTTC.